This T cell receptor (beta chain) emerged from a study of spatial heterogeneity in lung cancer (dated by TCRdb to the late 2010s). For the wider study: More beta-chain than alpha-chain transcripts were consistently detected, likely reflecting higher beta-chain transcript abundance. In tumor regions, TCR transcript counts showed a strong correlation with a T cell transcriptional module score from matched bulk RNA-seq. In the raw uncorrected reads, each unique combination of TCR and UMI appeared more than ten times on average. In non-small cell lung cancer, the study made a quantitative comparison of TCR alpha and beta repertoires among multiple tumor regions, matched nontumor lung and blood. Nonsynonymous mutation counts, determined by whole-exome sequencing of tumor tissue, were related to features of the TCR repertoire. At surgery, hundreds of tumor regions, some 61 matched nontumor lung samples and 56 PBMC samples were TCR-sequenced for both alpha and beta chains.

Receptor libraries were prepared by 5' RACE. Instrument used: NextSeq 500. In the TCR library protocol, a unique molecular identifier was attached to each TCR cDNA molecule so that PCR and sequencing errors could be corrected. Per the original workflow: TCR identification, UMI-based error correction and CDR3 extraction were all carried out with Decombinator tools. Expanded TCRs were defined as those above a frequency of 2 per 1,000, corresponding to the top 1% of the tumor frequency distribution. Expanded tumor TCRs statistically deemed absent (corrected P<0.05) from at least one tumor region were classed as regional, and all other expanded tumor TCRs were classed as ubiquitous. Rényi diversity was computed with the R vegan package after subsampling each repertoire 100 times to 5,000 TCRs. To build CDR3 similarity networks, amino acid triplet string-kernel similarity was used, and CDR3s were connected when their pairwise similarity was above 0.82. TCRdb trimmed the raw reads at Q25, called clones with MiXCR and kept productive beta chains. Each entry merges the rows of one CDR3 protein and shows their most common DNA and genes. TCRdb's processing, not the authors' own work, is the source of the V and J calls. This sample holds several thousand distinct CDR3 sequences; around 11% were observed only once. The top ten clonotypes cover over 9.5% of the sample.

In regard to this clonotype: Its antigen is not yet known. No qualities accompany the bases; no much larger clone lies one base away.

V loses 9 bases of germline sequence and J loses 4 bases, and the interval between the two ends is 9 bases. From the germline V gene, CDR1 is SNHLY and CDR2 is FYNNEI. The CDR3 numbers 12 residues from cysteine through phenylalanine. Only CDR3 DNA is held: 36 bases, read in frame from base 1. What this sample's time point label stands for: sample taken at primary tumor resection. Donors were about 70 patients with early-stage, untreated non-small cell lung cancer from the lung TRACERx cohort. Whole RNA extracted from tumor and nontumor lung tissue, or from cryopreserved PBMC samples, was used for TCR sequencing without cell sorting. A patient was chosen for TCR sequencing only when enough RNA was available from at least two tumor regions. Tumor and adjacent nontumor lung specimens were reviewed by a lung pathologist before selection. Summary of the overall study and its limitations: Confirming at a functional level the hypothesis that regional TCRs recognize regional mutations was considered to require additional single-cell paired TCR alpha and beta sequencing. TCR-seq coverage of tumor T cells was estimated at only 5.5% to 8.5% for alpha chains and less than 15% for beta chains. The tumor nonsynonymous mutation count correlated with the number of expanded intratumoral alpha and beta TCRs. Counts of ubiquitous and regional expanded TCRs were found to correlate with counts of ubiquitous and regional nonsynonymous mutations, respectively.

Sequences were derived from lung tumor tissue, sampled at surgery. The rearrangement combines TRBV2 with TRBJ2-2; possibly the D gene is TRBD1, per 6 matching bases. The sequence was collected from a female donor with early-stage non-small cell lung cancer. In nucleotide form, the sequence is TGTGCCAGTGGGACATTCACCGGGGAGCTGTTTTTT. The translation is CASGTFTGELFF.